A selection of T cell receptor beta chains follows, all from one sample in a study of T-cell reconstitution after alpha-beta-depleted transplantation in children. TCRdb called the PCR reads again in MiXCR, with one record for every CDR3 protein. Of about 16,000 distinct CDR3 sequences in the sample, about 7.7% are singletons; the top ten hold approximately 34%. The sample consisted of PBMCs, mostly from graft donor cells, taken 60 days after TCRalphabeta/CD19-depleted stem cell transplant. These receptors all stem from a boy under two years old who had a stem cell transplant for Wiskott-Aldrich syndrome, so the T cells may come from the graft donor. The CDR3 runs from the conserved cysteine through the conserved F or W. Each record gives: J gene, clone size, D gene, V gene, CDR3 DNA, CDR3 protein. The D gene is left open where the match is weak. The size field is filled for only some rows; it gives once, few, many or a size class.

J: TRBJ2-1; size: many; D: .; V: TRBV11-2; DNA: TGTGCCAGCAGCTTACACGGCGATGAGCAGTTCTTC; CDR3: CASSLHGDEQFF
J: TRBJ2-5; size: many; D: .; V: TRBV7-9; DNA: TGTGCCAGCACGAGGATGAGGGGCTCTCTCGGAGAGACCCAGTACTTC; CDR3: CASTRMRGSLGETQYF
J: TRBJ1-4; size: few; D: .; V: TRBV13; DNA: TGTGCCAGCAGCGCAGGATGGGGGGAAAAACTGTTTTTT; CDR3: CASSAGWGEKLFF
J: TRBJ2-7; size: many; D: TRBD1; V: TRBV7-9; DNA: TGTGCCAGCACTGACAGGGGGTCCTACGAGCAGTACTTC; CDR3: CASTDRGSYEQYF
J: TRBJ2-1; size: many; D: TRBD2; V: TRBV10-2; DNA: TGCGCCAGCAGTGGAATTAAAGTGCTAGCGGATGAGCAGTTCTTC; CDR3: CASSGIKVLADEQFF
J: TRBJ2-1; size: many; D: .; V: TRBV20-1; DNA: TGCAGTGCTAAGGCTAGCTCCTACAATGAGCAGTTCTTC; CDR3: CSAKASSYNEQFF
J: TRBJ2-2; size: .; D: TRBD2; V: TRBV15; DNA: TGTGCCACCAGCAGGACCAGCGGGAGATTGAACACCGGGGAGCTGTTTTTT; CDR3: CATSRTSGRLNTGELFF
J: TRBJ2-2; size: many; D: .; V: TRBV2; DNA: TGTGCCAGCAGTGTGTTCCGGGGGACGAACACCGGGGAGCTGTTTTTT; CDR3: CASSVFRGTNTGELFF
J: TRBJ2-5; size: many; D: TRBD1; V: TRBV6-2/TRBV6-3; DNA: TGTGCCAGCAGCTACCGCCAGGGGGCGAGCGAGACCCAGTACTTC; CDR3: CASSYRQGASETQYF
J: TRBJ2-1; size: many; D: TRBD2; V: TRBV5-1; DNA: TGCGCCAGCAGCGGGTTAGCGGGAGGGGGTATGGATGAGCAGTTCTTC; CDR3: CASSGLAGGGMDEQFF
J: TRBJ2-1; size: many; D: TRBD2; V: TRBV5-1; DNA: TGCGCCAGCAGCTTGGAGGCTAGCGGGAGTTACAATGAGCAGTTCTTC; CDR3: CASSLEASGSYNEQFF
J: TRBJ1-2; size: medium-sized; D: .; V: TRBV25-1; DNA: TGTGCCAGCACCGGAGGTCCGGGAAGCTATGGCTACACCTTC; CDR3: CASTGGPGSYGYTF
J: TRBJ1-2; size: many; D: TRBD1; V: TRBV5-6; DNA: TGTGCCAGCAGCCCCGAGACAGGGGACTATGGCTACACCTTC; CDR3: CASSPETGDYGYTF
J: TRBJ2-2; size: many; D: TRBD2; V: TRBV7-2; DNA: TGTGCCAGCAGACCCAAGGGGACTAGCGGGGTTATAGGGGAGCTGTTTTTT; CDR3: CASRPKGTSGVIGELFF
J: TRBJ2-7; size: medium-sized; D: .; V: TRBV7-9; DNA: TGTGCCAGCAGCTTAGGGGGAAAGGTAGACGAGCAGTACTTC; CDR3: CASSLGGKVDEQYF
J: TRBJ2-1; size: large; D: TRBD1; V: TRBV7-9; DNA: TGTGCCAGCAGGCCCCCAGGGGGCGTTAACAATGAGCAGTTCTTC; CDR3: CASRPPGGVNNEQFF
J: TRBJ2-7; size: few; D: .; V: TRBV28; DNA: TGTGCCAGCAGTTTTTTCAGTTCCTGTACCTTCTACGAGCAGTACTTC; CDR3: CASSFFSSCTFYEQYF
J: TRBJ2-5; size: many; D: .; V: TRBV3-1; DNA: TGTGCCAGCAGCCAAGCTTCTGGGGGGCAAGAGACCCAGTACTTC; CDR3: CASSQASGGQETQYF
J: TRBJ1-5; size: .; D: .; V: TRBV5-6; DNA: TGTGCCAGCAGCTGGACTAGACGATCAGATACGCAGCATTTT; CDR3: CASSWTRRSDTQHF
J: TRBJ1-2; size: few; D: .; V: TRBV28; DNA: TGTGCCAGCAGTTTATCTCCCGCCGACAGTCCCTATGGCTACACCTTC; CDR3: CASSLSPADSPYGYTF
J: TRBJ2-7; size: .; D: .; V: TRBV10-1; DNA: TGCGCCAGCAGTGACACGACAGTCCCCTACGAGCAGTACTTC; CDR3: CASSDTTVPYEQYF
J: TRBJ2-2; size: many; D: .; V: TRBV7-6; DNA: TGTGCCAGCAGCTTAGGAGGTCGGTTTTACTCCGGGGAGCTGTTTTTT; CDR3: CASSLGGRFYSGELFF
J: TRBJ2-1; size: many; D: .; V: TRBV11-2; DNA: TGTGCCAGCAGCTTCAACAGGGTTAACAATGAGCAGTTCTTC; CDR3: CASSFNRVNNEQFF
J: TRBJ2-1; size: few; D: TRBD2; V: TRBV7-8; DNA: TGTGCCAGCAGCTTAGGTAGCGGGAGCGTTGAGCAGTTCTTC; CDR3: CASSLGSGSVEQFF
J: TRBJ2-3; size: many; D: TRBD2; V: TRBV5-1; DNA: TGCGCCAGCAGCTTTCAGCCGGGAGGGGCGTATACGCAGTATTTT; CDR3: CASSFQPGGAYTQYF
J: TRBJ2-7; size: many; D: .; V: TRBV5-5; DNA: TGTGCCAGCAGCCCCCGGGGAGTCGGCGAGCAGTACTTC; CDR3: CASSPRGVGEQYF
J: TRBJ1-3; size: many; D: .; V: TRBV7-9; DNA: TGTGCCAGCAGCTACGACCGATTCCCCTCTGGAAACACCATATATTTT; CDR3: CASSYDRFPSGNTIYF
J: TRBJ2-1; size: .; D: TRBD2; V: TRBV28; DNA: TGTGCCAGGGGCCCCGGGCGCGGGAGCTCAAACTACAATGAGCAGTTCTTC; CDR3: CARGPGRGSSNYNEQFF
J: TRBJ2-7; size: .; D: .; V: TRBV5-6; DNA: TGTGCCAGCAGCTTGATAACCAACAACTACGAGCAGTACTTC; CDR3: CASSLITNNYEQYF
J: TRBJ2-3; size: many; D: .; V: TRBV10-3; DNA: TGTGCCTCCAATCTGAGGGAAACAGATACGCAGTATTTT; CDR3: CASNLRETDTQYF
J: TRBJ1-1; size: few; D: TRBD1; V: TRBV5-1; DNA: TGCGCCAGCAGCCACGGACAGGGTGAAGCTTTCTTT; CDR3: CASSHGQGEAFF
J: TRBJ2-7; size: .; D: TRBD1; V: TRBV14; DNA: TGTGCCAGCAGCCTGAAACAGGGGGGATTCGAGCAGTACTTC; CDR3: CASSLKQGGFEQYF
J: TRBJ1-1; size: many; D: .; V: TRBV5-1; DNA: TGCGCCAGCAGCTTTGGCGGACCGAACACTGAAGCTTTCTTT; CDR3: CASSFGGPNTEAFF
J: TRBJ2-3; size: few; D: TRBD2; V: TRBV5-4; DNA: TGTGCCAGCAGTCGAGGGACTAGCGGGCCGTTGGATACGCAGTATTTT; CDR3: CASSRGTSGPLDTQYF
J: TRBJ2-2; size: medium-sized; D: TRBD1; V: TRBV29-1; DNA: TGCAGCGTCCCGGGACAGGGGTACACCGGGGAGCTGTTTTTT; CDR3: CSVPGQGYTGELFF
J: TRBJ2-7; size: many; D: TRBD2; V: TRBV20-1; DNA: TGCAGTGCGTCCGGGACTAGCGGGGATTACGAGCAGTACTTC; CDR3: CSASGTSGDYEQYF
J: TRBJ2-5; size: .; D: TRBD2; V: TRBV5-1; DNA: TGCGCCAGCAGCTCTTTTTCGGGACTAGCGGGAGCACAAGAGACCCAGTACTTC; CDR3: CASSSFSGLAGAQETQYF
J: TRBJ1-1; size: .; D: .; V: TRBV20-1; DNA: TGCAGTGCTAGCAAAAGGAACACTGAAGCTTTCTTT; CDR3: CSASKRNTEAFF
J: TRBJ2-7; size: large; D: .; V: TRBV18; DNA: TGTGCCAGCTCACCGGGGCCTGCCTACGAGCAGTACTTC; CDR3: CASSPGPAYEQYF
J: TRBJ2-7; size: .; D: TRBD2; V: TRBV30; DNA: TGTGCCTGGGATCCGGGACTAGCGAGACCCTACGAGCAGTACTTC; CDR3: CAWDPGLARPYEQYF
J: TRBJ1-2; size: few; D: .; V: TRBV12-3/TRBV12-4; DNA: TGTGCCAGCAACCTTTTACAGGGCCCGGGGGGCTACACCTTC; CDR3: CASNLLQGPGGYTF
J: TRBJ2-3; size: many; D: TRBD2; V: TRBV24-1; DNA: TGTGCCACCAGTGATCCTGGGACTAGCGGCACAGATACGCAGTATTTT; CDR3: CATSDPGTSGTDTQYF
J: TRBJ1-4; size: many; D: .; V: TRBV7-9; DNA: TGTGCCAGCAGCTTCCCCCGCACAACTAATGAAAAACTGTTTTTT; CDR3: CASSFPRTTNEKLFF
J: TRBJ2-7; size: .; D: .; V: TRBV20-1; DNA: TGCAGTGCCACTAGTACGGCTTACGAGCAGTACTTC; CDR3: CSATSTAYEQYF
J: TRBJ2-1; size: many; D: TRBD2; V: TRBV11-2; DNA: TGTGCCAGCAGCCATGAGACTAGCACATACAATGAGCAGTTCTTC; CDR3: CASSHETSTYNEQFF
J: TRBJ1-6; size: .; D: .; V: TRBV19; DNA: TGTGCCAGTAGGTCAGGTCCTTTTGATTCACCCCTCTACTTT; CDR3: CASRSGPFDSPLYF
J: TRBJ2-2; size: many; D: TRBD2; V: TRBV7-6; DNA: TGTGCCAGCAGCTTAGGGGCGGGAGGGCCCGGGACCGGGGAGCTGTTTTTT; CDR3: CASSLGAGGPGTGELFF
J: TRBJ2-1; size: many; D: TRBD2; V: TRBV27; DNA: TGTGCCAGCAGTTTTTGCGGGAGGGGTGAGCAGTTCTTC; CDR3: CASSFCGRGEQFF
J: TRBJ1-4; size: .; D: TRBD1; V: TRBV28; DNA: TGTGCCAGCAGGAGGACAGGAACTAATGAAAAACTGTTTTTT; CDR3: CASRRTGTNEKLFF
J: TRBJ2-3; size: few; D: .; V: TRBV18; DNA: TGTGCCAGCTCACCTAGACCGACCAGGGGTACGCAGTATTTT; CDR3: CASSPRPTRGTQYF